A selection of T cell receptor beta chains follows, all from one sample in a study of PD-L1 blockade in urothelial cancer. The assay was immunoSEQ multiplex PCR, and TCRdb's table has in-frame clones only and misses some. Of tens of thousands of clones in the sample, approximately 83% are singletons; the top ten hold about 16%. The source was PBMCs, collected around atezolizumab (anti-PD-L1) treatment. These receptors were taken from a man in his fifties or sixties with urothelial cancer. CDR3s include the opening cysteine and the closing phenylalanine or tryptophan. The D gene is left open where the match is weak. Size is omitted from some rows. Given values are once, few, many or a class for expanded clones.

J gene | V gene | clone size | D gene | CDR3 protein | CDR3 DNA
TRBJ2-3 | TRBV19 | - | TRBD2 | CASSIELRGGPDTQYF | TGTGCCAGTAGTATAGAGTTGCGGGGGGGCCCAGATACGCAGTATTTT
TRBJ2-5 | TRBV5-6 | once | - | CASSFGGGAQETQYF | TGTGCCAGCAGCTTCGGTGGGGGGGCACAGGAGACCCAGTACTTC
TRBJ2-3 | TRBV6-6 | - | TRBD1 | CASSDRVGTDTQYF | TGTGCCAGCAGCGACAGGGTTGGCACAGATACGCAGTATTTT
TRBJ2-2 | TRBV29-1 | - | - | CSVWSQNTGELFF | TGCAGCGTTTGGAGTCAGAACACCGGGGAGCTGTTTTTT
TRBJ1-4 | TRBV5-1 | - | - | CASSSRDILNEKLFF | TGCGCCAGCAGCTCCCGGGACATCCTTAATGAAAAACTGTTTTTT
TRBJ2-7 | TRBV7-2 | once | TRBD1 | CASSRRWDSYEQYF | TGTGCCAGCAGTCGCCGATGGGACAGCTACGAGCAGTACTTC
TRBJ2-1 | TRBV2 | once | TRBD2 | CASNLAGVNEQFF | TGTGCCAGCAACCTAGCGGGGGTTAATGAGCAGTTCTTC
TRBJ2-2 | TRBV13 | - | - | CASSPLGGELFF | TGTGCCAGCAGCCCGCTAGGAGGGGAGCTGTTTTTT
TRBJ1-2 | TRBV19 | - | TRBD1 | CATEWNRGQGYTF | TGTGCCACCGAGTGGAACAGGGGGCAAGGCTACACCTTC
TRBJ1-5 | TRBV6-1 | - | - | CATEPSGQHNQPQHF | TGTGCCACCGAACCTTCAGGACAGCACAATCAGCCCCAGCATTTT
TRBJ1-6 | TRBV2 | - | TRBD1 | CASRAGGQGAQSPLHF | TGTGCCAGCAGGGCGGGAGGACAGGGGGCGCAATCACCCCTCCACTTT
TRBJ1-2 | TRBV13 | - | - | CASSLTPPNYGYTF | TGTGCCAGCAGCTTGACACCTCCTAACTATGGCTACACCTTC
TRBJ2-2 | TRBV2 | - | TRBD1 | CASSGGRGLSGELFF | TGTGCCAGCAGTGGTGGCAGGGGGCTATCTGGGGAGCTGTTTTTT
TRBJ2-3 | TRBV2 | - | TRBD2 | CASSGGLAGTDTQYF | TGTGCCAGCAGTGGGGGACTAGCCGGCACAGATACGCAGTATTTT
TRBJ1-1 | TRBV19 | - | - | CASSKSHLETEAFF | TGTGCCAGTAGTAAGAGTCACCTGGAGACTGAAGCTTTCTTT
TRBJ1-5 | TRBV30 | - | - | CAWSQGNGQPQHF | TGTGCCTGGAGTCAGGGTAATGGTCAGCCCCAGCATTTT
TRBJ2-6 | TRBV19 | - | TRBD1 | CASTRQGAGSGANVLTF | TGTGCCAGTACCCGACAGGGGGCGGGCTCTGGGGCCAACGTCCTGACTTTC
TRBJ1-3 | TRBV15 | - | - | CATSRDRTAGNTIYF | TGTGCCACCAGCAGAGATCGAACAGCTGGAAACACCATATATTTT